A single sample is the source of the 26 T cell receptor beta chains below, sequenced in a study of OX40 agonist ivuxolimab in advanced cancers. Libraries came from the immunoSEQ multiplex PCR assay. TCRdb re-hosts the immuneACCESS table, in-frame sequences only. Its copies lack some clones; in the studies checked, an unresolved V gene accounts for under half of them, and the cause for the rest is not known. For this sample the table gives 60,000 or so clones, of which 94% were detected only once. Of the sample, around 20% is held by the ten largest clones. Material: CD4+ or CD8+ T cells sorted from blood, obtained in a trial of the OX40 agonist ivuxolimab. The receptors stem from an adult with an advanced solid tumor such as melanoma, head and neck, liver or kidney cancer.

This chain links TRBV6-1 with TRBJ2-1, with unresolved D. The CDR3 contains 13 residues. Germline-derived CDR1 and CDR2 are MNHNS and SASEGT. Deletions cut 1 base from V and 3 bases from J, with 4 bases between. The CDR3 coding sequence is TGTGCCAGCAGTGAAGGTGTCTACAATGAGCAGTTCTTC. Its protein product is CASSEGVYNEQFF.

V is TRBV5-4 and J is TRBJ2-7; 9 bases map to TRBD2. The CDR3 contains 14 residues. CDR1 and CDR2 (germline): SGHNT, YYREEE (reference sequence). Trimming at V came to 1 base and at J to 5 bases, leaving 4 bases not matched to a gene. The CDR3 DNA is TGTGCCAGCAGCTTGAGACTAGCGGACCACGAGCAGTACTTC. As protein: CASSLRLADHEQYF.

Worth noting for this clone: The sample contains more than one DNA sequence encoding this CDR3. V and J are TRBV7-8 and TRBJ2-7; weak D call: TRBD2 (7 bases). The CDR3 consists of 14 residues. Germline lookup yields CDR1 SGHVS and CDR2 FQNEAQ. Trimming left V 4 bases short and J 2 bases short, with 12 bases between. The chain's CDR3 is CASSSGGLPYEQYF. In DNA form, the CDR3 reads TGTGCCAGCAGCTCCGGGGGGCTTCCCTACGAGCAGTACTTC.

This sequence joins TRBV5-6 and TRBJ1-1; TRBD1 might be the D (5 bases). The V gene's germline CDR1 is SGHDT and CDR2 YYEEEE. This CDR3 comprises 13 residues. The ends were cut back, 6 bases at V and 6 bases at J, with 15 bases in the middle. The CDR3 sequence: CASTSNRGPEAFF. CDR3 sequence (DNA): TGTGCCAGCACCTCCAACCGGGGCCCTGAAGCTTTCTTT.

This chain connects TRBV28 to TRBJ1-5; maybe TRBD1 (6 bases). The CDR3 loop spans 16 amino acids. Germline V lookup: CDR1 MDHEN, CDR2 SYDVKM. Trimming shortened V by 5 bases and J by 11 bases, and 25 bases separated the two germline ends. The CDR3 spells CASSLGSTGTRGTQHF. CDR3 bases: TGTGCCAGCAGTCTAGGCTCGACAGGAACGCGGGGGACCCAGCATTTT.

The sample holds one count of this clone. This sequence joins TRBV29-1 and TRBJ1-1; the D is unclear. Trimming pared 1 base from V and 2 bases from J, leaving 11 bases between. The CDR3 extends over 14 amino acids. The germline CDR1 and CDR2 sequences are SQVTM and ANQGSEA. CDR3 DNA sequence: TGCAGCGTTGAAGTACACAGAAGAAACACTGAAGCTTTCTTT. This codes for CSVEVHRRNTEAFF.

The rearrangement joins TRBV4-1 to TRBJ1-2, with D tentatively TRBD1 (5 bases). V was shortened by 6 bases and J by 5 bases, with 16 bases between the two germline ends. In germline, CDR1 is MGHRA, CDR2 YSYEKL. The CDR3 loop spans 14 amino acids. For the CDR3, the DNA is TGCGCCAGCAGGCATATGGACGGGGGATATGGCTACACCTTC. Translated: CASRHMDGGYGYTF.

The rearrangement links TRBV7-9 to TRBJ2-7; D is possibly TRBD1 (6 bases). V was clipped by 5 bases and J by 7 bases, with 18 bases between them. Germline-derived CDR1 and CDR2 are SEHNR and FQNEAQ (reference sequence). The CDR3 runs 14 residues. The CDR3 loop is CASSEPGTTGEQYF. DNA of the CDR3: TGTGCCAGCAGCGAACCTGGGACAACCGGAGAGCAGTACTTC.

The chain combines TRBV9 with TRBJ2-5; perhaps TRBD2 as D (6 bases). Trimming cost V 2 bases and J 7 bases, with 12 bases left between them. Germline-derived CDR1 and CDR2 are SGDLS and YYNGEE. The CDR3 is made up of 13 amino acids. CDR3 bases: TGTGCCAGCAGCGTCGGGGGAGGTGGGACCCAGTACTTC. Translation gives CASSVGGGGTQYF.

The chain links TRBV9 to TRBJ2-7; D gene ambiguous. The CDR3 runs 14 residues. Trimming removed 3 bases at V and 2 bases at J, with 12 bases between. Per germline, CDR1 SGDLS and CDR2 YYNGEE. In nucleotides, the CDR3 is TGTGCCAGCAGCGGAACAGTGGAGACCTACGAGCAGTACTTC. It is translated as CASSGTVETYEQYF.

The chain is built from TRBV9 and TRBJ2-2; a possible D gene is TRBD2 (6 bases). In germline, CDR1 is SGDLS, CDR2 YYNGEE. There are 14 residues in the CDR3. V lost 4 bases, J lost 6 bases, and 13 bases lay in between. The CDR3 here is CASSTLRGAGELFF. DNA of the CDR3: TGTGCCAGCAGCACCCTACGCGGGGCCGGGGAGCTGTTTTTT.

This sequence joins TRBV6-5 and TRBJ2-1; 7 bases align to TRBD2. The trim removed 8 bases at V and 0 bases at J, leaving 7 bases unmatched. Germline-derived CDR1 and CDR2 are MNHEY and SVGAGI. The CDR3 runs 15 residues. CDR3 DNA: TGTGCCAGCGCCCCAGCGGGGTCCTCCTACAATGAGCAGTTCTTC. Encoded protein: CASAPAGSSYNEQFF.

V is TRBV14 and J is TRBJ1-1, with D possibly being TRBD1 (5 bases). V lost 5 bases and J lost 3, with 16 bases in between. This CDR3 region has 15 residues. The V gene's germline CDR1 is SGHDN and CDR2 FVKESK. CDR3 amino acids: CASSFAWGDDTEAFF. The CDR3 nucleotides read TGTGCCAGCAGCTTTGCCTGGGGGGACGACACTGAAGCTTTCTTT.

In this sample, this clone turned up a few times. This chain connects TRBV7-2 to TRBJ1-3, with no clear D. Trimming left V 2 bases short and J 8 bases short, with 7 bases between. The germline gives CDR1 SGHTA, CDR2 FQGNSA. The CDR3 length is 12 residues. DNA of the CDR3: TGTGCCAGCAGCTTAAACGATGACACCATATATTTT. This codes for CASSLNDDTIYF.

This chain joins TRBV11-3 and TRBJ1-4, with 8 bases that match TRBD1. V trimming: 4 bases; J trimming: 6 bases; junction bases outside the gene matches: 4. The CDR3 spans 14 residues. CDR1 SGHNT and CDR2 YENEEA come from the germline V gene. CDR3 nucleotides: TGTGCCAGCAGCTCCGGACAGGGTTATGAAAAACTGTTTTTT. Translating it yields CASSSGQGYEKLFF.

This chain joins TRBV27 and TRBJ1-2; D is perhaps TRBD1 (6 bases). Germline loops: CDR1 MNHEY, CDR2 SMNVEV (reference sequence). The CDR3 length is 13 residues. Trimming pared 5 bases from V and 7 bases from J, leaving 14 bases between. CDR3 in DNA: TGTGCCAGCAGTGACAGGCAACGTCGTGGCTACACCTTC. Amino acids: CASSDRQRRGYTF.

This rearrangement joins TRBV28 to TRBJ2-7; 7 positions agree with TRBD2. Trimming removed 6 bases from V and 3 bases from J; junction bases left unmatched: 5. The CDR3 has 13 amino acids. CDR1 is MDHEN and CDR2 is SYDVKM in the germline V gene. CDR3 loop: CASRVTGGYEQYF. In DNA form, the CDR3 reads TGTGCCAGCAGGGTAACGGGAGGCTACGAGCAGTACTTC.

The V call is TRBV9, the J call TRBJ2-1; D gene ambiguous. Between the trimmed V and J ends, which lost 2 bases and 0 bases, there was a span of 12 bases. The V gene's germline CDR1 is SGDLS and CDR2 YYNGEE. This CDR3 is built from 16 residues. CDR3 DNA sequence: TGTGCCAGCAGCGTTAAAGTGATGAGCTCCTACAATGAGCAGTTCTTC. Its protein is CASSVKVMSSYNEQFF.

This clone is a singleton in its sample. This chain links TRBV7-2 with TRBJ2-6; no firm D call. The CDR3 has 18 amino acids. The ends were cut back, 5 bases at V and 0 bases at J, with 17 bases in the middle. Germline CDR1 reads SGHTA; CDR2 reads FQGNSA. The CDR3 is CASSVWVVASSGANVLTF. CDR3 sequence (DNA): TGTGCCAGCAGCGTCTGGGTCGTAGCTAGCTCTGGGGCCAACGTCCTGACTTTC. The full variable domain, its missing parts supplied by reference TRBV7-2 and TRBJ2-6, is GAGVSQSPSNKVTEKGKDVELRCDPISGHTALYWYRQSLGQGLEFLIYFQGNSAPDKSGLPSDRFSAERTGGSVSTLTIQRTQQEDSAVYLCASSVWVVASSGANVLTFGAGSRLTVL.

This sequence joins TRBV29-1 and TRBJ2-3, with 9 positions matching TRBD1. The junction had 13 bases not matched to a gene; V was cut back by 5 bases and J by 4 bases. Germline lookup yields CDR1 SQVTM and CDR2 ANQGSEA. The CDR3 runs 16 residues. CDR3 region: CSVIYTGTGTADTQYF. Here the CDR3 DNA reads TGCAGCGTTATTTATACCGGGACAGGGACGGCAGATACGCAGTATTTT.

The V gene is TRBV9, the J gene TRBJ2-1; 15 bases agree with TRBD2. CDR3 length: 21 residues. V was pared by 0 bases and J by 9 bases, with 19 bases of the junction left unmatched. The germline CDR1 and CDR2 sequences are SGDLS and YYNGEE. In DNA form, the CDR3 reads TGTGCCAGCAGCGTAGTAGGTGTTAGGACTAGCGGGAGGGAAGCTTTTAGTGAGCAGTTCTTC. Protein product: CASSVVGVRTSGREAFSEQFF.

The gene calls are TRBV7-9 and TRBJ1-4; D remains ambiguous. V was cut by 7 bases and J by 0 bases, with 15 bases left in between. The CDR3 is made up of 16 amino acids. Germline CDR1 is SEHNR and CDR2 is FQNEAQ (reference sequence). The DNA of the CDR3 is TGTGCCAGCATCCCCACAGCGGGAACAACTAATGAAAAACTGTTTTTT. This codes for CASIPTAGTTNEKLFF. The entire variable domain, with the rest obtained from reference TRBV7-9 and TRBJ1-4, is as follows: DTGVSQNPRHKITKRGQNVTFRCDPISEHNRLYWYRQTLGQGPEFLTYFQNEAQLEKSRLLSDRFSAERPKGSFSTLEIQRTEQGDSAMYLCASIPTAGTTNEKLFFGSGTQLSVL.

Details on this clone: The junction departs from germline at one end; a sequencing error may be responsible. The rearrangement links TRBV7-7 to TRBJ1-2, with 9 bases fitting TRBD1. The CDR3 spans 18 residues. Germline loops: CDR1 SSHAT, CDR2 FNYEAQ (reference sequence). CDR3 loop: CASSLRGRTGGRGYGYTF. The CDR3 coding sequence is TGTGCTAGCAGCTTAAGGGGTCGAACAGGGGGCCGCGGCTATGGCTACACCTTC. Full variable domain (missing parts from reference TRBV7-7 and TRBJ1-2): GAGVSQSPRYKVTKRGQDVTLRCDPISSHATLYWYQQALGQGPEFLTYFNYEAQPDKSGLPSDRFSAERPEGSISTLTIQRTEQRDSAMYRCASSLRGRTGGRGYGYTFGSGTRLTVV.

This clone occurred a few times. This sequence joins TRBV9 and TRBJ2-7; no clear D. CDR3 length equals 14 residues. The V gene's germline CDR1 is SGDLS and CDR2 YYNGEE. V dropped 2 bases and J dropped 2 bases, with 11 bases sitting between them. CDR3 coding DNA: TGTGCCAGCAGCGTTGGATCATCTACCTACGAGCAGTACTTC. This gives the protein CASSVGSSTYEQYF. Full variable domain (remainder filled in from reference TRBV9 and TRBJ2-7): DSGVTQTPKHLITATGQRVTLRCSPRSGDLSVYWYQQSLDQGLQFLIQYYNGEERAKGNILERFSAQQFPDLHSELNLSSLELGDSALYFCASSVGSSTYEQYFGPGTRLTVT.

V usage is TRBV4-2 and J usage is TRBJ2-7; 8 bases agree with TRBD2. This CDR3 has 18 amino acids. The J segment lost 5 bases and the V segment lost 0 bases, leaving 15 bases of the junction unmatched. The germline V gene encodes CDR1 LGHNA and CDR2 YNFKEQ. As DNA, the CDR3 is TGTGCCAGCAGCCAAGATGGGGGACTAGGGGGGACGAGCCACGAGCAGTACTTC. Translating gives CASSQDGGLGGTSHEQYF.

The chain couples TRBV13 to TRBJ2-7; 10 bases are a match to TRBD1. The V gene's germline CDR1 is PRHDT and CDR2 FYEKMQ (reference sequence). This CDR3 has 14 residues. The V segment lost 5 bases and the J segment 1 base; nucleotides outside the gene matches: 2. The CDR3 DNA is TGTGCCAGCAGCCCGGGACAGGGGTCCTACGAGCAGTACTTC. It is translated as CASSPGQGSYEQYF.